This TCR beta chain was sequenced for a study of blood T cell repertoires in COVID-19. At the level of the study: The United States, Italy and Spain supplied acute and convalescent COVID-19 samples. T cells, B-cell-depleted T cells, or PBMCs supplied cDNA or gDNA.

Germline loops: CDR1 LGHDT, CDR2 YNNKEL (reference sequence). This CDR3 has 14 amino acids. V was trimmed by 4 bases and J by 10 bases, leaving 17 bases between them. Authors' methods: Reference gene primer amplification gave estimated nucleated cell counts. The assay was immunoSEQ multiplex PCR, and TCRdb's table has in-frame clones only and misses some. V and J calls and clone size come straight from that table; D and trimming were deduced from the DNA. This repertoire shows some 530,000 clones, approximately 83% found once; its top ten account for roughly 3.1%. This sequence was found in a human donor in a cohort sampled during active COVID-19. The V and J genes are TRBV3-1 (or the pseudogene TRBV3-2) and TRBJ2-4, with D maybe TRBD2 (5 bases). The sequenced sample was peripheral blood. The CDR3 coding sequence is TGTGCCAGCAGCCTATCAGCGGATCCGTTAATTCAGTACTTC. Translating it yields CASSLSADPLIQYF.